The present T cell receptor beta chain was sequenced within a study of cytomegalovirus exposure and HLA in healthy donors. Broader study findings: Clonal expansion, a later analysis showed, was greater in HLA-associated TCR beta chains than in equally common others. Immune exposure information comprised only CMV serostatus. In vitro testing confirmed a few CMV-associated chains as specific for CMV antigens.

Germline V gene sequence: CDR1 SGHTA, CDR2 FQGNSA. The CDR3 is 15 amino acids. V was shortened by 2 bases and J by 4 bases, with 12 bases between the two germline ends. As regards this clone: What it recognizes is unknown.

The primer mix had 60 Vbeta and 13 Jbeta primers. As originally analysed: In a later analysis, the count reached some 75 million unique TCR beta chains, with approximately 11 million shared. The table came from immunoSEQ multiplex PCR; TCRdb's copy has only in-frame clones and leaves some out. V and J calls plus clone size are reproduced from that table; the DNA served to infer D and trimming. The sample yields roughly 190,000 clones, roughly three quarters seen once. V gene TRBV7-2 combines with J gene TRBJ1-3; tentative D call: TRBD1 (6 bases). The sample comprised PBMCs. This TCR derives from a woman in her forties or fifties in good health and CMV-seronegative. CDR3 nucleotide sequence: TGTGCCAGCAGCTTAAACAGGGATTTCGGAAACACCATATATTTT. Encoded protein: CASSLNRDFGNTIYF. Drawing the rest from reference TRBV7-2 and TRBJ1-3, the complete variable domain is GAGVSQSPSNKVTEKGKDVELRCDPISGHTALYWYRQSLGQGLEFLIYFQGNSAPDKSGLPSDRFSAERTGGSVSTLTIQRTQQEDSAVYLCASSLNRDFGNTIYFGEGSWLTVV.